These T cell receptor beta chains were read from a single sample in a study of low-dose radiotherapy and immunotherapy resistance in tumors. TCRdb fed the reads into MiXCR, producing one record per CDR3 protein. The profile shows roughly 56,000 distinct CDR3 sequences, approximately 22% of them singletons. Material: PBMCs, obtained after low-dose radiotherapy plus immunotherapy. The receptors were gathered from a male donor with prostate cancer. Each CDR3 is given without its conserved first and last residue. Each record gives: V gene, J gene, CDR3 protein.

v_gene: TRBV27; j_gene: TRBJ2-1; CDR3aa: ASSSRLAENEQF
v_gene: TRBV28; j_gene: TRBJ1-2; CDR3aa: ASSQRDRNYGYT
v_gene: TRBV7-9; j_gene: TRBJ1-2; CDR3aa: ASSSGRTGGSYGYT
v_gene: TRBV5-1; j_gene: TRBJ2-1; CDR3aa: ASSQGQGYLY
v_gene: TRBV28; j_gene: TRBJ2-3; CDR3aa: ASRDRDRDTQY
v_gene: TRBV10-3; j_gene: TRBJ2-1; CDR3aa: AISDDDRGRGQQF
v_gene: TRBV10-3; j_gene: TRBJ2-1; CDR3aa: AISEGGDYNEQF
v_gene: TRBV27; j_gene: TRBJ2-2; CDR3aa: ASTSGPRRGTGELF
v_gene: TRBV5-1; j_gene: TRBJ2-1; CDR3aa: ASSLGTASYNEQF
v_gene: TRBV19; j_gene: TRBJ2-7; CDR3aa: ASSIGAGEQY
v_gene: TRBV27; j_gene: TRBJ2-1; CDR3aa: ASSLWAGGEQF
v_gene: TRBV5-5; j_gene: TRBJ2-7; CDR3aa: ASSLRQVYEQY
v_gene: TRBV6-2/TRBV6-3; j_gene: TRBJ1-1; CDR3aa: ASSWTGRNTEAF
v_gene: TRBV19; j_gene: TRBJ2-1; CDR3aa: ASSTQRTGPANEQF
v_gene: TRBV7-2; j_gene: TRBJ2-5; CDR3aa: ASSRLAGAGETQY
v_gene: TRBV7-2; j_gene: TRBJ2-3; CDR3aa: ASSAGGTSDTQY